This is a list of T cell receptor beta chains from one sample in a study of T cell responses to AZD1222 COVID-19 vaccine. Sequencing used immunoSEQ multiplex PCR; TCRdb keeps in-frame clones, though not all of them. The table lists more than 95,000 clones, 89% of them singletons. Specimen: peripheral blood, collected 28 days after the second AZD1222 dose. These receptors all stem from an adult who received the AZD1222 COVID-19 vaccine. Both conserved end residues are part of each CDR3. Each record gives: clone size, D gene, J gene, V gene, CDR3 DNA, CDR3 protein. The D gene is left open where the match is weak. A row's size may be missing; if present it is once, few, many or a size class.

once,.,TRBJ1-6,TRBV5-4,TGTGCCAGCAGCTTTGCGGGATTTAAATCACCCCTCCACTTT,CASSFAGFKSPLHF
.,TRBD1,TRBJ1-1,TRBV5-4,TGTGCCAGCAGCTTAGGTACCACAGGGGTCAACACTGAAGCTTTCTTT,CASSLGTTGVNTEAFF
.,TRBD2,TRBJ2-2,TRBV11-2,TGTGCCAGCAGCTTAACTAGCGGGAGGCGTTTCACCGGGGAGCTGTTTTTT,CASSLTSGRRFTGELFF
.,.,TRBJ1-1,TRBV18,TGTGCCAGCTCTAGGGGGGCCCAAATGAACACTGAAGCTTTCTTT,CASSRGAQMNTEAFF
.,TRBD1,TRBJ2-7,TRBV27,TGTGCCAGCAGACGAATCACCGGGACAGCATCCTACGAGCAGTACTTC,CASRRITGTASYEQYF
.,.,TRBJ1-1,TRBV28,TGTGCCAGCAAAGGGAACACTGAAGCTTTCTTT,CASKGNTEAFF
.,.,TRBJ2-4,TRBV5-6,TGTGCCAGCAGCTTGCGGCGGGGCGGGGGCCTTCAGTACTTC,CASSLRRGGGLQYF
.,.,TRBJ1-3,TRBV28,TGTGCCAGCCGCTCAGTTCCAGGGGCGCTTGGAAACACCATATATTTT,CASRSVPGALGNTIYF
.,TRBD1,TRBJ1-2,TRBV5-8,TGTGCCAGCAGCTTGACCCTACAGGGGCCTTATGGCTACACCTTC,CASSLTLQGPYGYTF
.,.,TRBJ2-5,TRBV1,TGCACCAGCAGCCAAGATCTGTCCCGAGGACAGGGGAGAGAGACCCAGTACTTC,CTSSQDLSRGQGRETQYF
once,.,TRBJ1-1,TRBV7-6,TGTGCCAGCAGTCCCATTGGAGGGACGAGAAACACTGAAGCTTTCTTT,CASSPIGGTRNTEAFF
.,.,TRBJ1-2,TRBV6-2/TRBV6-3,TGTGCCAGCAGCGACCCTCGGTTCGACTATGGCTACACCTTC,CASSDPRFDYGYTF
.,TRBD1,TRBJ1-1,TRBV6-2/TRBV6-3,TGTGCCAGCAGTTACTTGGGGACAGGGAACACTGAAGCTTTCTTT,CASSYLGTGNTEAFF
.,.,TRBJ2-3,TRBV6-5,TGTGCCAGCAGTTCCCGATGGACGTCGGGGGATACGCAGTATTTT,CASSSRWTSGDTQYF
.,.,TRBJ2-3,TRBV19,TGTGCCAGTAGTCGTCGGGCAGGTACAGATACGCAGTATTTT,CASSRRAGTDTQYF
.,.,TRBJ1-5,TRBV10-2,TGCGCCAGCGCTCGGGGGGATAGCAATCAGCCCCAGCATTTT,CASARGDSNQPQHF
.,.,TRBJ2-5,TRBV9,TGTGCCAGCAGCGTAGACCAAGAGACCCAGTACTTC,CASSVDQETQYF